This entry is about one TCR beta chain. In the source study's methods: Nucleated cell counts were estimated from reference gene primer amplification. Profiled with immunoSEQ multiplex PCR; TCRdb holds only in-frame clones, not every one. That table supplies the V and J calls and clone size; D and trimming were determined from the DNA. This sample has about 210,000 clones; about 88% occur once, and the top ten carry 1.7%. The sample belongs to a study of blood T cell repertoires in COVID-19. At the level of the study: There were acute and convalescent COVID-19 samples, and they came from the United States, Italy and Spain.

The CDR3 spans 16 residues. CDR1 SGHKS and CDR2 YYEKEE come from the germline V gene (reference sequence). V was clipped by 4 bases and J by 1 base, with 15 bases between them. The gene calls are TRBV5-5 and TRBJ1-5; D is possibly TRBD1 (5 bases). The sequenced sample consisted of peripheral blood. This TCR was sampled from a man aged 65 to 85 with acute or convalescent COVID-19. CDR3 bases: TGTGCCAGCAGCAGGGACGGGGGTAGGAGCAATCAGCCCCAGCATTTT. Translation gives CASSRDGGRSNQPQHF. The variable domain in full, with the rest retrieved from reference TRBV5-5 and TRBJ1-5, is DAGVTQSPTHLIKTRGQQVTLRCSPISGHKSVSWYQQVLGQGPQFIFQYYEKEERGRGNFPDRFSARQFPNYSSELNVNALLLGDSALYLCASSRDGGRSNQPQHFGDGTRLSIL.